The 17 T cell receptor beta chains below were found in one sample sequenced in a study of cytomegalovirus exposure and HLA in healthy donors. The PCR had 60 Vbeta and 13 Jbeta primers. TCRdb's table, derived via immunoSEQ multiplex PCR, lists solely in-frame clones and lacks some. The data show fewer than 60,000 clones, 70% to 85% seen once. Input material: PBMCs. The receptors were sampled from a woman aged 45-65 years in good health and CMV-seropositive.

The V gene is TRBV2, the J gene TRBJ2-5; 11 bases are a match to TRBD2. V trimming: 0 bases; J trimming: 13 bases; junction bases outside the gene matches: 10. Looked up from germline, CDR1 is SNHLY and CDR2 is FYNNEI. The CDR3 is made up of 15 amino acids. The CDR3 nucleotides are TGTGCCAGCAGTGAAGCGCGGGGGCTAGCGGGGGGCGGGTACTTC. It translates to CASSEARGLAGGGYF.

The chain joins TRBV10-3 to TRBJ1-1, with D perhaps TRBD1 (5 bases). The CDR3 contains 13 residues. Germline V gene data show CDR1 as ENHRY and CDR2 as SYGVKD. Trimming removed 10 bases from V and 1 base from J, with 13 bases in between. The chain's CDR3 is CATGGGTNTEAFF. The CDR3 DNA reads TGTGCCACCGGGGGGGGTACGAACACTGAAGCTTTCTTT.

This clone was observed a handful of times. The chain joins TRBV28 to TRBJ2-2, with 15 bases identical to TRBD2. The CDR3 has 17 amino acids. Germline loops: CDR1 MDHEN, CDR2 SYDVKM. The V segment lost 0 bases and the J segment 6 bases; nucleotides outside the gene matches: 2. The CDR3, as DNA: TGTGCCAGCAGTTTATGGGGACTAGCGGGAGGTCCCGGGGAGCTGTTTTTT. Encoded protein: CASSLWGLAGGPGELFF.

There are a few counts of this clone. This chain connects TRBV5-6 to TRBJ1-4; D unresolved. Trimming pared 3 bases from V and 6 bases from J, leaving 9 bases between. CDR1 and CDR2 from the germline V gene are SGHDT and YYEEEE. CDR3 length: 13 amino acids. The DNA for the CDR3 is TGTGCCAGCAGCTCGGGTTTATATGAAAAACTGTTTTTT. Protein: CASSSGLYEKLFF.

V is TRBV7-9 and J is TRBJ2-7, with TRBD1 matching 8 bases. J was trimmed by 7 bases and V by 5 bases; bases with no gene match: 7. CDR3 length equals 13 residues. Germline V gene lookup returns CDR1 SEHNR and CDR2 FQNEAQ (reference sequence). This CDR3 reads CASSLTTGGEQYF. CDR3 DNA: TGTGCCAGCAGCCTTACTACAGGGGGAGAGCAGTACTTC.

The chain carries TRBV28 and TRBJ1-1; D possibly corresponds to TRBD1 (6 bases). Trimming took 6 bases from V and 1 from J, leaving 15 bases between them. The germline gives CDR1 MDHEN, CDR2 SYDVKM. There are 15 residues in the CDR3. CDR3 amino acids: CASRGANSGNTEAFF. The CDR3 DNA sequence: TGTGCCAGCAGGGGGGCGAACAGTGGGAACACTGAAGCTTTCTTT.

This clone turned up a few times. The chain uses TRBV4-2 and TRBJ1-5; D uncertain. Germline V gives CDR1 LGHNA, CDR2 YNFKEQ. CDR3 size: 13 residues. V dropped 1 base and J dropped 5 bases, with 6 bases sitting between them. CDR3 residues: CASSQARHQPQHF. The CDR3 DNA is TGTGCCAGCAGCCAAGCTAGACATCAGCCCCAGCATTTT.

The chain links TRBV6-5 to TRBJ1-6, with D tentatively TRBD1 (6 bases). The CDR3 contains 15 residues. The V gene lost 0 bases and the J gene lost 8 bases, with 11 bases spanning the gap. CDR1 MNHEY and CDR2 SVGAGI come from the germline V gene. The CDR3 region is CASSYSNREHSPLHF. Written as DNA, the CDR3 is TGTGCCAGCAGTTACTCGAACAGGGAGCATTCACCCCTCCACTTT.

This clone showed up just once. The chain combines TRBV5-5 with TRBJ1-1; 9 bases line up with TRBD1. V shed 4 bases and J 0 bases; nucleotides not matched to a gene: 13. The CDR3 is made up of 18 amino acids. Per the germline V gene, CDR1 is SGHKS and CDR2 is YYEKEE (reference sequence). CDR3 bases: TGTGCCAGCAGCAACCTACAGGGGGCGAATCCGATGAACACTGAAGCTTTCTTT. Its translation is CASSNLQGANPMNTEAFF. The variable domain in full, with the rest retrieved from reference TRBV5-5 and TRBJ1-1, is DAGVTQSPTHLIKTRGQQVTLRCSPISGHKSVSWYQQVLGQGPQFIFQYYEKEERGRGNFPDRFSARQFPNYSSELNVNALLLGDSALYLCASSNLQGANPMNTEAFFGQGTRLTVV.

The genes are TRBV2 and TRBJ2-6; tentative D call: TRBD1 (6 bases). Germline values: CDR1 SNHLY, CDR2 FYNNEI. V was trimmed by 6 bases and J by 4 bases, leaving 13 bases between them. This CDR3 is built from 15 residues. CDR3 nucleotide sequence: TGTGCCAGCAGCTCCAGGGGAAGGGGGGCCAACGTCCTGACTTTC. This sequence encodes CASSSRGRGANVLTF. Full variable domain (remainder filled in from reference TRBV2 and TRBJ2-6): EPEVTQTPSHQVTQMGQEVILRCVPISNHLYFYWYRQILGQKVEFLVSFYNNEISEKSEIFDDQFSVERPDGSNFTLKIRSTKLEDSAMYFCASSSRGRGANVLTFGAGSRLTVL.

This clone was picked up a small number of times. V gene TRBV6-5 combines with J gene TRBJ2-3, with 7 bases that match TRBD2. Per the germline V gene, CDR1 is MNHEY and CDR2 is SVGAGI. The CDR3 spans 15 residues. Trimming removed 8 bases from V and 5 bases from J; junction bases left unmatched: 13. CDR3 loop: CASSGGRVGLDTQYF. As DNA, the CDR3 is TGTGCCAGCTCGGGGGGAAGGGTAGGATTAGATACGCAGTATTTT.

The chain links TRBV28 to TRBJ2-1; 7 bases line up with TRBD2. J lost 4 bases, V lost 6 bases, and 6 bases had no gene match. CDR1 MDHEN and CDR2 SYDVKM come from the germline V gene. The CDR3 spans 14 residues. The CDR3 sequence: CASRLAGKYNEQFF. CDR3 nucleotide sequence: TGTGCCAGCAGATTAGCGGGCAAATACAATGAGCAGTTCTTC.

The CDR3 protein is CAWSGGANYGYTF. Written as DNA, the CDR3 is TGTGCCTGGAGTGGGGGAGCTAACTATGGCTACACCTTC. J is TRBJ1-2 and V is TRBV30; D gene ambiguous. V lost 1 base and J 0 bases, leaving 6 bases between the germline ends. CDR3 length equals 13 residues. CDR1 is GTSNPN, CDR2 SVGIG, per germline (reference sequence).

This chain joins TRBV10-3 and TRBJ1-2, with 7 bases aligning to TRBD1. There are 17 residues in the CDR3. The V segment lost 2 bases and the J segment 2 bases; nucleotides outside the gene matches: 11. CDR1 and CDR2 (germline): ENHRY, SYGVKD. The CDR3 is CAISEPLGQEENYGYTF. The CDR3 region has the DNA TGTGCCATCAGTGAGCCTTTAGGACAGGAGGAGAACTATGGCTACACCTTC.

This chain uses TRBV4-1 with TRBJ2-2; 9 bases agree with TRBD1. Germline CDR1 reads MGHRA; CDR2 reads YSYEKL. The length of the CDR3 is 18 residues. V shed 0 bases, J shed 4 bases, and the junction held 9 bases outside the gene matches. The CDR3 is CASSQDGSDRGSTGELFF. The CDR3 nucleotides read TGCGCCAGCAGCCAAGATGGGAGCGACAGGGGGAGCACCGGGGAGCTGTTTTTT.

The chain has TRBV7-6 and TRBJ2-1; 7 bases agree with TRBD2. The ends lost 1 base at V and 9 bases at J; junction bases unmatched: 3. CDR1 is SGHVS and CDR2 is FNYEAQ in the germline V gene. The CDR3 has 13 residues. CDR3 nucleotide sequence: TGTGCCAGCAGCTTAGTGACGGGAGGTGAGCAGTTCTTC. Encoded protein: CASSLVTGGEQFF.

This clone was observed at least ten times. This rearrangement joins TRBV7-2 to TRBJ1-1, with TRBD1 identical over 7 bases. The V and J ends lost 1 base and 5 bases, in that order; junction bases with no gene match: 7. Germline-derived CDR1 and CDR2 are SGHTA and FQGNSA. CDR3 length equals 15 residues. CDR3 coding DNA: TGTGCCAGCAGCTTAGACCAGGACAGGAAGACTGAAGCTTTCTTT. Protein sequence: CASSLDQDRKTEAFF. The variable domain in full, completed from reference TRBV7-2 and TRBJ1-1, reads GAGVSQSPSNKVTEKGKDVELRCDPISGHTALYWYRQSLGQGLEFLIYFQGNSAPDKSGLPSDRFSAERTGGSVSTLTIQRTQQEDSAVYLCASSLDQDRKTEAFFGQGTRLTVV.